This TCR beta chain was observed in a study of cytomegalovirus exposure and HLA in healthy donors. Findings and limits, study-wide: A few CMV-associated chains were confirmed in vitro to be specific for CMV antigens.

This clone occurred once. Its antigen is undetermined. Assay: immunoSEQ multiplex PCR; the TCRdb copy retains only in-frame clones and omits some. The sample has approximately 150,000 clones, approximately 90% seen once; the top ten hold approximately 1.5%. The CDR3 runs to 15 residues. Looked up from germline, CDR1 is SGDLS and CDR2 is YYNGEE. With 4 bases removed from V and 3 bases from J, the gap between germline ends came to 17 bases. Sequencing was carried out using PBMCs. The chain joins TRBV9 to TRBJ2-7, with D perhaps matching TRBD2 (5 bases). The TCR comes from a woman aged 30 to 39 in good health and CMV-seronegative. CDR3 in amino acids: CASSPNWRANYEQYF. The CDR3 DNA is TGTGCCAGCAGCCCCAATTGGCGGGCGAACTACGAGCAGTACTTC.